A selection of T cell receptor beta chains follows, all from one sample in a study of T-cell memory formation after mild COVID-19. TCRdb ran MiXCR on the 5' RACE reads and lists one entry per CDR3 protein. The sample has about 500,000 distinct CDR3 sequences; around 20% are singletons. The specimen sequenced was PBMCs or a T cell subset sorted from them (not recorded which). The receptors originated from an adult woman who had mild COVID-19 (a few samples of this study predate the infection). Cell type and time point are not known. Each CDR3 is given without its conserved first and last residue.

v_gene	j_gene	CDR3aa
TRBV19	TRBJ2-2	ASSLPTTILHGELF
TRBV7-6	TRBJ2-5	ASSLRNAYQETQY
TRBV10-3	TRBJ1-6	AIRGTGTNSPLH
TRBV20-1	TRBJ1-4	SARTTENEKLF
TRBV24-1	TRBJ2-3	ATSDLRWTDTQY
TRBV7-8	TRBJ2-1	ASGTSGYSYNEQF
TRBV19	TRBJ2-2	AGGTENTGELF
TRBV4-1	TRBJ2-4	ASSQESQPNIQY
TRBV4-1	TRBJ1-4	ASSQERTGARGNEKLF
TRBV12-3/TRBV12-4	TRBJ2-5	ASSARSAQY
TRBV5-6	TRBJ2-1	ASSSLDSAYNEQF
TRBV10-3	TRBJ2-7	ATRGGTGAPLHSYEQY
TRBV7-2	TRBJ2-7	ASSQSAASYEQY
TRBV9	TRBJ1-2	ASSVGTEYGYT
TRBV20-1	TRBJ1-1	SARADGVWTEAF
TRBV20-1	TRBJ1-5	SATNPYQPQH
TRBV24-1	TRBJ2-5	ATSAEPSQETQY
TRBV5-5	TRBJ2-3	ASSSRLDTQY
TRBV7-9	TRBJ2-1	ASRAAVRGRPYNEQF
TRBV7-4	TRBJ2-7	ASSGRTSGNDEQY
TRBV5-5	TRBJ1-2	ASSFRQGNNYGYT
TRBV12-3/TRBV12-4	TRBJ1-4	ASSFRQGGMMELF